What follows are 11 T cell receptor beta chains derived from one specimen sequenced in a study of blood T cell repertoires in COVID-19 (dated by TCRdb to about 2020). Preparation of the library involved the immunoSEQ multiplex PCR assay. The table comes from immuneACCESS by way of TCRdb, which keeps in-frame sequences with V and J called. Part of the clones is missing from these tables; in studies checked, under half for an unresolved V gene and the rest for unknown reasons. The sample has 380,000 or so clones on record, around 90% of them singletons. The ten largest clones take up approximately 1.2% of the sample. Sequencing was done on a sample of peripheral blood. The receptor source for this set is a man between 35 and 55 years old with acute or convalescent COVID-19.

This clone came up once. The V call is TRBV10-3, the J call TRBJ2-7; possibly TRBD2 for D (6 bases). Germline loops: CDR1 ENHRY, CDR2 SYGVKD. V shed 0 bases and J shed 1 base, with 16 bases lying between them. CDR3 length equals 17 residues. CDR3 nucleotide sequence: TGTGCCATCAGTGAGTCGGAGGGCGCAGAGTGGTCCTACGAGCAGTACTTC. It is translated as CAISESEGAEWSYEQYF.

The sample holds a few counts of this clone. The genes are TRBV28 and TRBJ1-1; no firm D call. The germline gives CDR1 MDHEN, CDR2 SYDVKM. V lost 2 bases, J lost 4 bases, and 8 bases lay in between. The CDR3 extends over 13 amino acids. Here the CDR3 reads CASSLPETTEAFF. The DNA of the CDR3 is TGTGCCAGCAGTTTACCGGAGACCACTGAAGCTTTCTTT.

J is TRBJ1-1 and V is TRBV28; a possible D gene is TRBD1 (6 bases). This CDR3 is 12 amino acids long. V was cut by 8 bases and J by 1 base, with 8 bases left in between. Germline CDR1 is MDHEN and CDR2 is SYDVKM. This CDR3 reads CASGGQNTEAFF. CDR3 DNA sequence: TGTGCCAGCGGGGGACAGAACACTGAAGCTTTCTTT.

V and J are TRBV7-2 and TRBJ1-2; perhaps TRBD1 as D (5 bases). V shed 5 bases and J shed 4 bases, with 17 bases lying between them. Germline CDR1 reads SGHTA; CDR2 reads FQGNSA. CDR3 length: 15 residues. The CDR3 region is CASSPHGGTVYGYTF. As DNA, the CDR3 is TGTGCCAGCAGCCCCCACGGGGGGACGGTCTATGGCTACACCTTC.

V is TRBV6-1 and J is TRBJ1-2; D perhaps matches TRBD1 (6 bases). Germline CDR1 and CDR2: MNHNS and SASEGT. V dropped 5 bases and J dropped 4 bases, with 8 bases sitting between them. CDR3 length: 12 residues. This CDR3 is CASSPDSYGYTF. The CDR3 nucleotides are TGTGCCAGCAGTCCGGACAGCTATGGCTACACCTTC.

V usage is TRBV5-1 and J usage is TRBJ2-7; D is unresolved. Germline CDR1 is SGHRS and CDR2 is YFSETQ. V lost 5 bases and J 6 bases, leaving 15 bases between the germline ends. The CDR3 is made up of 13 amino acids. DNA for the CDR3: TGCGCCAGCAGACCACTGAGTACCTCCGAGCAGTACTTC. Encoded protein: CASRPLSTSEQYF.

The chain links TRBV5-1 to TRBJ2-7; maybe TRBD1 (7 bases). Trimming shortened V by 1 base and J by 6 bases, and 11 bases separated the two germline ends. CDR3 length equals 13 residues. CDR1 and CDR2 from the germline V gene are SGHRS and YFSETQ. The CDR3 loop is CASSLSRGAEQYF. The CDR3 region has the DNA TGCGCCAGCAGCTTGTCCAGGGGGGCCGAGCAGTACTTC.

The genes are TRBV28 and TRBJ2-1; possibly TRBD2 for D (5 bases). Germline V gene data show CDR1 as MDHEN and CDR2 as SYDVKM. The CDR3 spans 19 residues. V lost 3 bases and J lost 4, with 25 bases in between. CDR3 sequence: CASSFPILSTRRAYNEQFF. Written as DNA, the CDR3 is TGTGCCAGCAGTTTCCCCATTTTGAGTACTAGACGCGCTTACAATGAGCAGTTCTTC. The whole variable domain, filled in from reference TRBV28 and TRBJ2-1, reads DVKVTQSSRYLVKRTGEKVFLECVQDMDHENMFWYRQDPGLGLRLIYFSYDVKMKEKGDIPEGYSVSREKKERFSLILESASTNQTSMYLCASSFPILSTRRAYNEQFFGPGTRLTVL.

Regarding this clone: The sample has other DNA sequences that encode this CDR3 too. The gene calls are TRBV7-9 and TRBJ2-1; possible D gene TRBD2, 5 bases. The CDR3 covers 12 residues. Germline assignment: CDR1 SEHNR and CDR2 FQNEAQ (reference sequence). Deletions cut 1 base from V and 10 bases from J, with 8 bases between. CDR3 loop: CASSLVGEEQFF. The CDR3 DNA reads TGTGCCAGCAGCTTAGTCGGGGAGGAGCAGTTCTTC.

In DNA, the CDR3 is TGTGCCAGCAGCCAAGAGTGGCAGGGGGCAACTGAAGCTTTCTTT. Translating gives CASSQEWQGATEAFF. This sequence joins TRBV3-1 (or the pseudogene TRBV3-2) and TRBJ1-1; 8 bases are shared with TRBD1. The V and J ends lost 0 bases and 5 bases, in that order; junction bases with no gene match: 5. This CDR3 region has 15 residues. Germline CDR1 LGHDT, CDR2 YNNKEL (reference sequence).

This clone appeared a single time. V usage is TRBV30 and J usage is TRBJ1-2; 10 bases fit TRBD1. V lost 3 bases to trimming and J lost 5 bases; unmatched junction nucleotides: 6. Germline V gene lookup returns CDR1 GTSNPN and CDR2 SVGIG (reference sequence). The CDR3 is 14 residues long. The CDR3 coding sequence is TGTGCCTGGAGAGGGACAGGGGAGTATTATGGCTACACCTTC. Protein: CAWRGTGEYYGYTF.